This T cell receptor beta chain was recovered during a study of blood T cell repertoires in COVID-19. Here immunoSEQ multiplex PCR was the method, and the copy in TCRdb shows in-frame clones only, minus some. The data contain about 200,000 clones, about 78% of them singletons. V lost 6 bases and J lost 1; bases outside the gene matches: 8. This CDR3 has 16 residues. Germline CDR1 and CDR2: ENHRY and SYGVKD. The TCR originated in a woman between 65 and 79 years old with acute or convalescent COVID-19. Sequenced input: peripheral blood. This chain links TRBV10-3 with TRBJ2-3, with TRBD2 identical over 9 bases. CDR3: CAIRPTEREGTDTQYF. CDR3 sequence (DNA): TGTGCCATCAGACCTACTGAGCGGGAGGGCACAGATACGCAGTATTTT.